The next 8 T cell receptor beta chains were all read from a single sample in a study of shared clonotypes between healthy human individuals. Generated by immunoSEQ multiplex PCR, the TCRdb table keeps only in-frame clones and is missing some. Of hundreds of thousands of clones detected, around 92% appear once; the ten largest clones hold about 25%. Terminally differentiated effector memory CD45RA+ cells were excluded by CCR7 positive selection of CD45RO-negative cells. The sample taken for sequencing was naive CD8+ T cells sorted from blood. The receptors here all came from a man aged 25-40 years in good health.

The gene calls are TRBV4-1 and TRBJ2-2; TRBD2 matches 7 bases. The CDR3 is made up of 16 amino acids. Germline CDR1 reads MGHRA; CDR2 reads YSYEKL. Germline trimming cut 4 bases from V and 2 bases from J; bases unmatched to any gene: 7. The CDR3: CASSLAASGNTGELFF. As DNA, the CDR3 is TGCGCCAGCAGCCTGGCGGCTAGCGGTAACACCGGGGAGCTGTTTTTT.

The V gene is TRBV18, the J gene TRBJ2-7; D is unclear. The CDR3 is 13 residues long. Germline V gene sequence: CDR1 KGHSH, CDR2 LQKENI. V was shortened by 2 bases and J by 3 bases, with 8 bases between the two germline ends. The CDR3 is CASSPGPGYEQYF. The DNA for the CDR3 is TGTGCCAGCTCACCAGGACCTGGCTACGAGCAGTACTTC.

This chain connects TRBV4-1 to TRBJ1-2; TRBD1 might be the D (5 bases). The length of the CDR3 is 16 residues. Trimming took off 0 bases at V and 4 bases at J, with 15 bases between the two ends. Germline-derived CDR1 and CDR2 are MGHRA and YSYEKL. CDR3 coding DNA: TGCGCCAGCAGCCAAGATCTAAGTGGGGGGTTCTATGGCTACACCTTC. It codes for CASSQDLSGGFYGYTF.

V and J are TRBV6-6 and TRBJ2-2; 7 bases are a match to TRBD2. The CDR3 extends over 16 amino acids. CDR1 and CDR2 from the germline V gene are MNHNY and SVGAGI (reference sequence). J gave up 5 bases and V 7 bases, and 13 bases lay outside the gene matches. The CDR3 protein is CASIPSLAAQTGELFF. CDR3 nucleotide sequence: TGTGCCAGCATTCCCTCCCTAGCGGCCCAAACCGGGGAGCTGTTTTTT.

Note on this clone: A much larger clone is a single base away; this may be a read error. Different DNA sequences within this sample yield the same CDR3. The chain recombines TRBV7-9 with TRBJ2-1, with D hard to call. This CDR3 has 12 residues. Trimming stripped 1 base from V and 8 bases from J, with 6 bases between. The V gene's germline CDR1 is SEHNR and CDR2 FQNEAQ (reference sequence). This chain's CDR3 is CASSLVVHEQFF. CDR3 nucleotide sequence: TGTGCCAGCAGCTTAGTCGTCCATGAGCAGTTCTTC.

Concerning this clone: Other DNA sequences in the same sample also yield this CDR3. The V and J genes are TRBV6-5 and TRBJ2-7, with D possibly TRBD2 on 6 matching bases. The CDR3 contains 11 residues. Germline V gene sequence: CDR1 MNHEY, CDR2 SVGAGI. The V end was cut by 2 bases, the J end by 7 bases, with 6 bases between. The DNA for the CDR3 is TGTGCCAGCAGTTACGGGGGGGAGCAGTACTTC. It encodes CASSYGGEQYF.

The V call is TRBV28, the J call TRBJ2-7; 9 bases agree with TRBD1. This CDR3 has 15 residues. CDR1 and CDR2 from the germline V gene are MDHEN and SYDVKM. V was clipped by 5 bases and J by 2 bases; unmatched bases: 7. DNA for the CDR3: TGTGCCAGCAGTCAACGGGACAGGGTGCCCTACGAGCAGTACTTC. Its protein is CASSQRDRVPYEQYF.

The rearrangement joins TRBV11-2 to TRBJ2-1, with 11 bases lining up with TRBD2. Germline CDR1 and CDR2: SGHAT and FQNNGV. The CDR3 runs to 16 residues. The ends lost 4 bases at V and 7 bases at J; junction bases unmatched: 9. CDR3 sequence reads: CASSSISGRATNEQFF. The CDR3 DNA reads as TGTGCCAGCAGCTCGATTAGCGGGAGGGCCACGAATGAGCAGTTCTTC.